The 4 T cell receptor beta chains below all came from one sample that was sequenced in a study of T-cell reconstitution after alpha-beta-depleted transplantation in children. Unique molecular identifiers were built into the TCRbeta library. TCRdb redid the calling of the PCR reads with MiXCR, one entry per CDR3 protein. The table lists approximately 200,000 distinct CDR3 sequences, approximately 14% of them singletons, with approximately 13% in the top ten. The sample here was PBMCs from the stem cell graft donor, taken from the stem cell graft. These receptors all come from a human donor who donated a stem cell graft to a child with acute lymphoblastic leukemia.

This clonotype was counted ten times or more. The chain is built from TRBV10-3 and TRBJ2-7; tentative D call: TRBD2 (6 bases). There are 13 residues in the CDR3. Germline V gene data show CDR1 as ENHRY and CDR2 as SYGVKD. Between the trimmed V and J ends, which lost 4 bases and 1 base, there was a span of 8 bases. The CDR3 bases are TGTGCCATCAGTGTAGGAGGGTCCTACGAGCAGTACTTC. Protein: CAISVGGSYEQYF.

This clonotype was observed a handful of times. This chain joins TRBV27 and TRBJ1-1; D might be TRBD1 (6 bases). V lost 8 bases and J lost 4, with 14 bases in between. CDR3 size: 13 residues. The germline V gene has CDR1 MNHEY and CDR2 SMNVEV (reference sequence). DNA for the CDR3: TGTGCCAGCTCCGTGAGGGGGATCACTGAAGCTTTCTTT. The encoded protein is CASSVRGITEAFF.

The chain is built from TRBV30 and TRBJ2-1; 11 bases are shared with TRBD2. CDR3 size: 14 residues. Trimming removed 8 bases from V and 7 bases from J; junction bases left unmatched: 10. Germline V gives CDR1 GTSNPN, CDR2 SVGIG (reference sequence). The CDR3 bases are TGTGCCCCGGAGACTAGCGGGAAAGGTAATGAGCAGTTCTTC. Amino acid sequence: CAPETSGKGNEQFF.

Ten or more counts support this clonotype. The chain uses TRBV5-1 and TRBJ2-7; TRBD1 agrees at 11 bases. The CDR3 has 17 amino acids. Germline CDR1 is SGHRS and CDR2 is YFSETQ. The junction had 15 bases not matched to a gene; V was cut back by 5 bases and J by 5 bases. CDR3 sequence: CASRLGGFGQGAHEQYF. Here the CDR3 DNA reads TGCGCCAGCAGGCTGGGCGGATTTGGACAGGGGGCTCACGAGCAGTACTTC.